The source of this T cell receptor beta chain is a study of blood T cells in healthy people across ages. Each of the donors had 9 to 10 milliliters of peripheral blood drawn into EDTA-treated Vacutainer tubes. Then a second PCR, running roughly 6 to 11 cycles, was carried out with a sample-barcoded 5' primer and a J-beta primer mix. All samples gave at least 2.5 million CDR3-containing paired-end reads. TCRdb re-called the 5' RACE reads through MiXCR, storing one row per CDR3 protein. The table shows about 730,000 distinct CDR3 sequences, with roughly 41% occurring only once. The source material was blood. This TCR derives from a woman in her fifties or sixties in good health.

DNA of the CDR3: TGTGCCAGCAGCCCCGGACTAGCTGTGGCAGATACGCAGTATTTT. This gives the protein CASSPGLAVADTQYF. The gene calls are TRBV7-2 and TRBJ2-3; 8 bases agree with TRBD2. Germline lookup yields CDR1 SGHTA and CDR2 FQGNSA. The CDR3 has 15 residues. V lost 5 bases and J lost 4; bases outside the gene matches: 8.